This entry lists 27 T cell receptor beta chains sequenced from one sample in a study of shared clonotypes between healthy human individuals. Terminally differentiated effector memory CD45RA+ cells were left out of the naive CD8 fraction, which was CD45RO-negative and positively selected for CCR7. Sequencing used immunoSEQ multiplex PCR; TCRdb keeps in-frame clones, though not all of them. The sample yields roughly 890,000 clones, about 92% seen once. The sequencing input was naive CD8+ T cells sorted from blood. All receptors come from a man aged 25-45 years in good health.

The chain recombines TRBV5-8 with TRBJ1-1; TRBD1 matches at 9 bases. Germline loops: CDR1 SGHTS, CDR2 YDEGEE. Unmatched junction bases numbered 3, after V lost 2 bases and J lost 1 base. The CDR3 is 15 residues long. This CDR3 is CASSFRDRANTEAFF. The CDR3 nucleotides are TGTGCCAGCAGCTTCCGGGACAGGGCGAACACTGAAGCTTTCTTT.

Notes on this clone: A read error may explain this, as a much larger clone is one base away. Other DNA variants within this sample encode the same CDR3. The rearrangement joins TRBV27 to TRBJ2-5; 7 positions agree with TRBD1. The CDR3 has 14 residues. Germline loops: CDR1 MNHEY, CDR2 SMNVEV (reference sequence). Germline trimming cut 1 base from V and 3 bases from J; bases unmatched to any gene: 2. The CDR3 loop reads CASSLLGTEETQYF. CDR3 bases: TGTGCCAGCAGTTTATTAGGGACAGAAGAGACCCAGTACTTC.

This chain uses TRBV5-5 with TRBJ2-7; TRBD2 matches 9 bases. The CDR3 has 16 amino acids. The trim removed 1 base at V and 0 bases at J, leaving 5 bases unmatched. Germline V gene sequence: CDR1 SGHKS, CDR2 YYEKEE (reference sequence). Here the CDR3 reads CASSLIGSGSSYEQYF. In DNA, the CDR3 is TGTGCCAGCAGCTTGATCGGTAGCGGGAGCTCCTACGAGCAGTACTTC.

This chain connects TRBV5-6 to TRBJ1-5; D not resolved. Looked up from germline, CDR1 is SGHDT and CDR2 is YYEEEE. The CDR3 loop spans 15 amino acids. Trimming removed 0 bases from V and 7 bases from J, with 14 bases in between. The CDR3 region is CASSLGVGPAQPQHF. The CDR3 DNA follows: TGTGCCAGCAGCTTGGGGGTAGGGCCTGCCCAGCCCCAGCATTTT.

The chain joins TRBV9 to TRBJ2-7; D is ambiguous. The CDR3 spans 14 residues. The V gene's germline CDR1 is SGDLS and CDR2 YYNGEE. V was trimmed by 2 bases and J by 6 bases, leaving 15 bases between them. For the CDR3, the DNA is TGTGCCAGCAGCGTCAACCCCGCAGAGCCCGAGCAGTACTTC. Translating it yields CASSVNPAEPEQYF.

The V gene is TRBV7-9, the J gene TRBJ2-1, with D tentatively TRBD2 (6 bases). This CDR3 has 13 residues. V was shortened by 4 bases and J by 4 bases, with 8 bases between the two germline ends. Germline V lookup: CDR1 SEHNR, CDR2 FQNEAQ (reference sequence). The CDR3 bases are TGTGCCAGCAGCTCAGGAGGGTACAATGAGCAGTTCTTC. Residues: CASSSGGYNEQFF.

The genes are TRBV18 and TRBJ2-7; D may be TRBD1 (5 bases). In germline, CDR1 is KGHSH, CDR2 LQKENI. V lost 6 bases and J 3 bases, leaving 12 bases between the germline ends. The CDR3 consists of 13 residues. CDR3: CASSPGFSYEQYF. The CDR3 bases are TGTGCCAGCTCTCCAGGGTTCAGCTACGAGCAGTACTTC. The entire variable domain, with the rest obtained from reference TRBV18 and TRBJ2-7, is as follows: NAGVMQNPRHLVRRRGQEARLRCSPMKGHSHVYWYRQLPEEGLKFMVYLQKENIIDESGMPKERFSAEFPKEGPSILRIQQVVRGDSAAYFCASSPGFSYEQYFGPGTRLTVT.

In DNA form, the CDR3 reads TGTGCCACCAGCAGATCAGGGGGCACCGGGGAGCTGTTTTTT. It specifies CATSRSGGTGELFF. V gene TRBV15 combines with J gene TRBJ2-2, with 7 bases aligning to TRBD1. Germline trimming cut 2 bases from V and 4 bases from J; bases unmatched to any gene: 1. This CDR3 region has 14 residues. CDR1 and CDR2 from the germline V gene are LNHNV and YYDKDF (reference sequence). Combining the CDR3 with reference TRBV15 and TRBJ2-2 gives the whole variable domain DAMVIQNPRYQVTQFGKPVTLSCSQTLNHNVMYWYQQKSSQAPKLLFHYYDKDFNNEADTPDNFQSRRPNTSFCFLDIRSPGLGDTAMYLCATSRSGGTGELFFGEGSRLTVL.

The V and J genes are TRBV29-1 and TRBJ2-3, with D unclear. The V and J ends lost 3 bases and 6 bases respectively, with 4 bases between them. CDR1 and CDR2 (germline): SQVTM, ANQGSEA. The CDR3 spans 10 residues. CDR3 in DNA: TGCAGCGTTGATTATGATACGCAGTATTTT. Residues: CSVDYDTQYF.

V and J are TRBV11-3 and TRBJ2-1; 9 nucleotides agree with TRBD1. The germline gives CDR1 SGHNT, CDR2 YENEEA. Unmatched junction bases numbered 13, after V lost 8 bases and J lost 8 bases. CDR3 size: 15 residues. The CDR3 region has the DNA TGTGCCAGCGGTTCTACCGGGACAGGGACCGATGAGCAGTTCTTC. Its translation: CASGSTGTGTDEQFF.

This sequence joins TRBV10-3 and TRBJ2-3; 14 bases agree with TRBD2. V dropped 4 bases and J dropped 4; count of bases not matched to a gene: 13. This CDR3 is built from 19 residues. From germline, CDR1 is ENHRY and CDR2 SYGVKD. CDR3 region: CAISGPGTSGRGGPDTQYF. In DNA, the CDR3 is TGTGCCATCAGTGGGCCCGGGACTAGCGGGAGAGGGGGCCCAGATACGCAGTATTTT.

The chain uses TRBV29-1 and TRBJ2-7; TRBD2 agrees at 8 bases. Per germline, CDR1 SQVTM and CDR2 ANQGSEA. J lost 4 bases, V lost 6 bases, and 14 bases had no gene match. The CDR3 covers 15 residues. Here the CDR3 reads CSVETTTGTSYEQYF. The CDR3 bases are TGCAGCGTCGAAACTACTACCGGGACTAGTTACGAGCAGTACTTC.

The chain carries TRBV29-1 and TRBJ2-7; 10 bases line up with TRBD1. V was pared by 2 bases and J by 5 bases, with 6 bases of the junction left unmatched. Per germline, CDR1 SQVTM and CDR2 ANQGSEA. This CDR3 is 14 amino acids long. The CDR3 reads CSVENRDRGHEQYF. CDR3 sequence (DNA): TGCAGCGTTGAAAACCGGGACAGGGGCCACGAGCAGTACTTC.

The V and J genes are TRBV7-9 and TRBJ1-3; 7 nucleotides agree with TRBD1. Germline V gene lookup returns CDR1 SEHNR and CDR2 FQNEAQ (reference sequence). The V and J ends lost 6 bases and 3 bases, in that order; junction bases with no gene match: 5. The CDR3 has 14 residues. In nucleotides, the CDR3 is TGTGCCAGCAGTTCCTGGGACAGTGGAAACACCATATATTTT. Translating it yields CASSSWDSGNTIYF.

V is TRBV9 and J is TRBJ2-5, with 8 bases matching TRBD1. Germline V gives CDR1 SGDLS, CDR2 YYNGEE. This CDR3 is built from 17 residues. J lost 3 bases, V lost 4 bases, and 14 bases had no gene match. The CDR3 nucleotides read TGTGCCAGCAGCCAACGCCCCCCGGGACAGGCGGAAGAGACCCAGTACTTC. Encoded protein: CASSQRPPGQAEETQYF. The variable domain in full, completed from reference TRBV9 and TRBJ2-5, reads DSGVTQTPKHLITATGQRVTLRCSPRSGDLSVYWYQQSLDQGLQFLIQYYNGEERAKGNILERFSAQQFPDLHSELNLSSLELGDSALYFCASSQRPPGQAEETQYFGPGTRLLVL.

This sequence joins TRBV7-9 and TRBJ2-5; TRBD2 matches 12 bases. The ends lost 2 bases at V and 4 bases at J; junction bases unmatched: 8. Germline lookup yields CDR1 SEHNR and CDR2 FQNEAQ (reference sequence). This CDR3 is built from 17 residues. The CDR3 spells CASSLTIGLAGRETQYF. The CDR3 coding sequence is TGTGCCAGCAGCTTAACCATAGGACTAGCGGGACGAGAGACCCAGTACTTC.

The chain employs TRBV9 and TRBJ2-2; 11 bases are a match to TRBD1. V was clipped by 3 bases and J by 6 bases; unmatched bases: 4. CDR1 is SGDLS and CDR2 is YYNGEE in the germline V gene. The length of the CDR3 is 15 residues. CDR3 loop: CASSGTGGEAGELFF. The DNA for the CDR3 is TGTGCCAGCAGCGGGACAGGGGGCGAGGCCGGGGAGCTGTTTTTT.

This clone was found a few times. The chain uses TRBV6-4 and TRBJ2-1; 9 bases map to TRBD2. J gave up 8 bases and V 1 base, and 9 bases lay outside the gene matches. CDR3 length: 16 residues. Germline V CDR1 and CDR2: MRHNA, SNTAGT. The CDR3 DNA is TGTGCCAGCAGTGACTTAGGGACTAGCAGTAGTGATGAGCAGTTCTTC. Amino acid sequence: CASSDLGTSSSDEQFF.

This clone was seen at least ten times. This sequence joins TRBV9 and TRBJ2-7; 7 bases line up with TRBD2. This CDR3 is 14 amino acids long. The germline gives CDR1 SGDLS, CDR2 YYNGEE. J was trimmed by 3 bases and V by 4 bases; bases with no gene match: 7. CDR3 DNA: TGTGCCAGCAGCCCAGGGACTACCGACTACGAGCAGTACTTC. The encoded protein is CASSPGTTDYEQYF.

The J gene is TRBJ1-1, the V gene TRBV5-1, with 7 bases lining up with TRBD1. This CDR3 region has 18 residues. Germline assignment: CDR1 SGHRS and CDR2 YFSETQ. With 3 bases clipped from V and 0 bases from J, the junction kept 14 bases outside the gene matches. CDR3 bases: TGCGCCAGCAGCTGGACATCATCGACAGGGCCCATGAACACTGAAGCTTTCTTT. Encoded protein: CASSWTSSTGPMNTEAFF.

This chain joins TRBV6-5 and TRBJ2-7; the D gene is possibly TRBD2 (5 bases). Germline CDR1 is MNHEY and CDR2 is SVGAGI. The CDR3 loop spans 14 amino acids. V shed 0 bases and J shed 7 bases, with 13 bases lying between them. This CDR3 reads CASSYSSGKKEQYF. CDR3 DNA: TGTGCCAGCAGTTACTCGTCGGGAAAGAAGGAGCAGTACTTC.

This clone was detected only once. The chain combines TRBV14 with TRBJ2-2; D not certain. From germline, CDR1 is SGHDN and CDR2 FVKESK. V dropped 5 bases and J dropped 5 bases, with 9 bases sitting between them. The CDR3 is made up of 13 amino acids. DNA of the CDR3: TGTGCCAGCAGCGTGAGCTTAACCGGGGAGCTGTTTTTT. It specifies CASSVSLTGELFF.

The chain joins TRBV7-9 to TRBJ2-1; D may be TRBD2 (6 bases). The V gene lost 6 bases and the J gene lost 8 bases, with 14 bases spanning the gap. The CDR3 has 13 amino acids. Germline CDR1 reads SEHNR; CDR2 reads FQNEAQ (reference sequence). The CDR3, as DNA: TGTGCCAGCAGTGGAGGGAACTGGGATGAGCAGTTCTTC. It yields the protein CASSGGNWDEQFF.

This chain uses TRBV11-2 with TRBJ2-1, with TRBD2 matching over 7 bases. The CDR3 has 16 amino acids. The junction had 7 bases not matched to a gene; V was cut back by 2 bases and J by 3 bases. Germline V gene sequence: CDR1 SGHAT, CDR2 FQNNGV. The CDR3 reads CASSLYAGVLYNEQFF. The CDR3 DNA reads as TGTGCCAGCAGCTTATACGCGGGAGTTCTCTACAATGAGCAGTTCTTC. Supplemented by reference TRBV11-2 and TRBJ2-1, the full variable domain reads EAGVAQSPRYKIIEKRQSVAFWCNPISGHATLYWYQQILGQGPKLLIQFQNNGVVDDSQLPKDRFSAERLKGVDSTLKIQPAKLEDSAVYLCASSLYAGVLYNEQFFGPGTRLTVL.

This chain joins TRBV7-9 and TRBJ2-7, with 10 nucleotides matching TRBD1. J gave up 3 bases and V 5 bases, and 7 bases lay outside the gene matches. The CDR3 consists of 15 residues. CDR1 SEHNR and CDR2 FQNEAQ come from the germline V gene (reference sequence). CDR3 amino acids: CASSPGQGMRYEQYF. The CDR3 DNA sequence: TGTGCCAGCAGCCCGGGACAGGGGATGCGCTACGAGCAGTACTTC. Together with reference TRBV7-9 and TRBJ2-7, the CDR3 gives the full variable domain: DTGVSQNPRHKITKRGQNVTFRCDPISEHNRLYWYRQTLGQGPEFLTYFQNEAQLEKSRLLSDRFSAERPKGSFSTLEIQRTEQGDSAMYLCASSPGQGMRYEQYFGPGTRLTVT.

V gene TRBV4-1 combines with J gene TRBJ2-7; 8 bases align to TRBD1. J was trimmed by 1 base and V by 4 bases; bases with no gene match: 6. Germline V gives CDR1 MGHRA, CDR2 YSYEKL. The CDR3 covers 15 residues. The CDR3 nucleotides read TGCGCCAGCAGCCTAGACAGGGGACTTTCCTACGAGCAGTACTTC. This translates into CASSLDRGLSYEQYF.

The chain links TRBV10-2 to TRBJ2-7; D might be TRBD2 (6 bases). The germline CDR1 and CDR2 sequences are WSHSY and SAAADI. This CDR3 region has 14 residues. The V gene lost 3 bases and the J gene lost 2 bases, with 11 bases spanning the gap. The CDR3 DNA sequence: TGCGCCAGCAGTGAACCGGGAGCGACCTACGAGCAGTACTTC. Amino acids: CASSEPGATYEQYF.